A single sample gave rise to the 6 T cell receptor beta chains below, sequenced in a study of molecular identifiers for immune sequencing clone quantification. TCRdb passed the PCR reads through MiXCR, listing each CDR3 protein once. The sample shows 460,000 or so distinct CDR3 sequences, about 20% of them seen only once. Input material: naive CD8+ T cells from blood, with Jurkat cell RNA spiked in. Stated subset: FACS-sorted CD8+CD4-CCR7+CD45RA+ naive T cells. These receptors all stem from a human donor in good health. Some libraries in this study had Jurkat cell RNA spiked in.

For this clonotype: A much larger clonotype is one base distant, so this may be a read error. J is TRBJ1-4 and V is TRBV16; no clear D gene. The CDR3 is 15 amino acids. Trimming left V 4 bases short and J 10 bases short, with 19 bases between. Germline V CDR1 and CDR2: KGHSY, FQNENV. CDR3 protein: CASSRLSGSPGKLFF. DNA of the CDR3: TGTGCCAGCAGCCGGCTATCAGGATCTCCTGGAAAACTGTTTTTT.

CDR3 DNA sequence: TGTGCCACCAGTGAATACGGACAGAACTCCTACAATGAGCAGTTCTTC. This translates into CATSEYGQNSYNEQFF. The J gene is TRBJ2-1, the V gene TRBV24-1; D is perhaps TRBD1 (6 bases). Germline values: CDR1 KGHDR, CDR2 SFDVKD. The ends were cut back, 4 bases at V and 0 bases at J, with 12 bases in the middle. The CDR3 runs 16 residues.

The rearrangement uses TRBV7-2 and TRBJ2-1; TRBD1 might be the D (5 bases). In germline, CDR1 is SGHTA, CDR2 FQGNSA. The V end lost 1 base, the J end lost 9 bases, and 10 bases lay between the germline ends. The CDR3 runs 13 residues. In nucleotides, the CDR3 is TGTGCCAGCAGCTTAGACAGGCTTCCTGAGCAGTTCTTC. Encoded protein: CASSLDRLPEQFF. Combining the CDR3 with reference TRBV7-2 and TRBJ2-1 gives the whole variable domain GAGVSQSPSNKVTEKGKDVELRCDPISGHTALYWYRQSLGQGLEFLIYFQGNSAPDKSGLPSDRFSAERTGGSVSTLTIQRTQQEDSAVYLCASSLDRLPEQFFGPGTRLTVL.

This clonotype occurred many times. This rearrangement joins TRBV2 to TRBJ1-5, with D perhaps TRBD1 (6 bases). CDR1 and CDR2 from the germline V gene are SNHLY and FYNNEI. The V and J ends lost 3 bases and 6 bases respectively, with 15 bases between them. The CDR3 spans 15 residues. CDR3 bases: TGTGCCAGCAGTGAGGACAGTATCTTTGGTCAGCCCCAGCATTTT. Its translation: CASSEDSIFGQPQHF. The whole variable domain, remainder taken from reference TRBV2 and TRBJ1-5, is EPEVTQTPSHQVTQMGQEVILRCVPISNHLYFYWYRQILGQKVEFLVSFYNNEISEKSEIFDDQFSVERPDGSNFTLKIRSTKLEDSAMYFCASSEDSIFGQPQHFGDGTRLSIL.

The CDR3, as DNA: TGTGCCAGCAGTTACCCCTCCATTTTAGCGGGAGGCGAGTCGACCACCGGGGAGCTGTTTTTT. Its protein product is CASSYPSILAGGESTTGELFF. V usage is TRBV6-2 or TRBV6-3 and J usage is TRBJ2-2; 10 bases map to TRBD2. This CDR3 is 21 amino acids long. The V and J ends lost 2 bases and 4 bases, in that order; junction bases with no gene match: 19. Germline values: CDR1 MNHEY, CDR2 SVGEGT.

On this clonotype: One end of the junction varies from germline; a read error may be responsible. The rearrangement joins TRBV12-3 or TRBV12-4 to TRBJ1-2; TRBD1 matches at 9 bases. The CDR3 is 13 amino acids. The CDR3 reads CTSRKQGADGYTF. In DNA form, the CDR3 reads TGTACCAGCAGGAAACAGGGGGCGGATGGCTACACCTTC.